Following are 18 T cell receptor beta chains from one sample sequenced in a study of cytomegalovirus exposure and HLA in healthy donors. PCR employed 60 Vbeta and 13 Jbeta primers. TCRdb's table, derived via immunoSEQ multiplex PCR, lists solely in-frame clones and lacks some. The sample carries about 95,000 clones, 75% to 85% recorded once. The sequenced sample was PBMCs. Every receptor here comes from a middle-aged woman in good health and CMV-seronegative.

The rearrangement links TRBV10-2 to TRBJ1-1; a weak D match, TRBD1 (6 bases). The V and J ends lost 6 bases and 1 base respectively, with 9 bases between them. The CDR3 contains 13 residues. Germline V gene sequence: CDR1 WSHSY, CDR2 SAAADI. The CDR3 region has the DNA TGCGCCAGCAGCGCGGACAGGAACACTGAAGCTTTCTTT. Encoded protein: CASSADRNTEAFF.

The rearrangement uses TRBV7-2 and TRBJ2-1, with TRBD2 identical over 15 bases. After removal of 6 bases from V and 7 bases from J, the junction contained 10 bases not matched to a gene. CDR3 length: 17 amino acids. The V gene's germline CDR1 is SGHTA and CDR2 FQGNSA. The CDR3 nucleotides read TGTGCCAGCAGACCCGGACTAGCGGGGGGGCTTGGTAATGAGCAGTTCTTC. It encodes CASRPGLAGGLGNEQFF.

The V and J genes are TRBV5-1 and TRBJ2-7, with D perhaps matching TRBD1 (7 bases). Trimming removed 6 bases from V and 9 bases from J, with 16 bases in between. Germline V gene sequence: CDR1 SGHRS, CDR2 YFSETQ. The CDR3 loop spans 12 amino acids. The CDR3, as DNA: TGCGCCAGCACCAATAGACAGGGAGGGCAGTACTTC. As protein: CASTNRQGGQYF.

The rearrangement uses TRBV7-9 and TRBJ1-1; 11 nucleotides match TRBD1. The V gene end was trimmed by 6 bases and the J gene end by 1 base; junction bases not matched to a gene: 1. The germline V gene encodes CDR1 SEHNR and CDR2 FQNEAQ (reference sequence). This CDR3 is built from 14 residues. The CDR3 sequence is CASRGTGGNTEAFF. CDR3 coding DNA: TGTGCCAGCAGGGGGACAGGGGGGAACACTGAAGCTTTCTTT.

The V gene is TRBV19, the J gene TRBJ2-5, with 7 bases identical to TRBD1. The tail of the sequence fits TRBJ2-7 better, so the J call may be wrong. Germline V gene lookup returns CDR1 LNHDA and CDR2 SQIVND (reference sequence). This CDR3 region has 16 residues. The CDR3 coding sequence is TGTGCCAGTAGTCTAGGGGGCAAGCCTTTTTCCTACGAGCAGTACTTC. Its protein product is CASSLGGKPFSYEQYF.

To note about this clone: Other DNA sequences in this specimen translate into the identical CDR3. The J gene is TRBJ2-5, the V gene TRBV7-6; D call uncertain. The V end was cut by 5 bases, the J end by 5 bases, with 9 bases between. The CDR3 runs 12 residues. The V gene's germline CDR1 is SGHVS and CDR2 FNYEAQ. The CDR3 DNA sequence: TGTGCCAGCAGCCATCAGGCCGAGACCCAGTACTTC. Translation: CASSHQAETQYF.

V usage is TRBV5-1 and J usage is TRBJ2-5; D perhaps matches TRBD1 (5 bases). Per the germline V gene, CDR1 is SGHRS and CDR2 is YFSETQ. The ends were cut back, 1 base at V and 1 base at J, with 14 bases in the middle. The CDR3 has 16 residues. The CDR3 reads CASSLWTSVGQETQYF. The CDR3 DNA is TGCGCCAGCAGCTTGTGGACAAGTGTAGGCCAAGAGACCCAGTACTTC.

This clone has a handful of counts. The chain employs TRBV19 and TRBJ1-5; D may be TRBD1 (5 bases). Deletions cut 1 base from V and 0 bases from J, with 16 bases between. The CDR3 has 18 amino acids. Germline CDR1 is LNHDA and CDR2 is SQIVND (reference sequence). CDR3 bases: TGTGCCAGTAGTATAGGAACAGGAGGTAGCGGTAGCAATCAGCCCCAGCATTTT. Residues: CASSIGTGGSGSNQPQHF.

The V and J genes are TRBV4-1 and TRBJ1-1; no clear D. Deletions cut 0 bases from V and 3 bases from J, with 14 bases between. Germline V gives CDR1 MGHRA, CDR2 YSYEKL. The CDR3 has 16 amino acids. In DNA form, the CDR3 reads TGCGCCAGCAGCCAAGATCCGGGTCTTGGCGACACTGAAGCTTTCTTT. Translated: CASSQDPGLGDTEAFF.

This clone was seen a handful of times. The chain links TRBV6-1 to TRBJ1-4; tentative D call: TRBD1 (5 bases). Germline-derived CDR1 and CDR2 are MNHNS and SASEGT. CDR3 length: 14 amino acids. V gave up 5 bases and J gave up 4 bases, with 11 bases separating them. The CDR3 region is CASSPRGNNEKLFF. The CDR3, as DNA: TGTGCCAGCAGTCCACGGGGGAATAATGAAAAACTGTTTTTT.

CDR3 DNA: TGTGCCAGCAGTGACTCAGGAAGGGGGCGACAGCCCCAGCATTTT. This sequence encodes CASSDSGRGRQPQHF. This chain links TRBV6-1 with TRBJ1-5; 7 bases fit TRBD1. Trimming at V came to 3 bases and at J to 7 bases, leaving 9 bases not matched to a gene. Germline lookup yields CDR1 MNHNS and CDR2 SASEGT. The CDR3 consists of 15 residues.

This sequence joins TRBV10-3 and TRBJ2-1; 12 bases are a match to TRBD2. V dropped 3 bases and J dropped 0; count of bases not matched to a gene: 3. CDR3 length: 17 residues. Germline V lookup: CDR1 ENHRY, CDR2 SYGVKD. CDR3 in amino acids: CAISEKGLAGSYNEQFF. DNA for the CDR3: TGTGCCATCAGTGAAAAGGGACTAGCGGGCTCCTACAATGAGCAGTTCTTC.

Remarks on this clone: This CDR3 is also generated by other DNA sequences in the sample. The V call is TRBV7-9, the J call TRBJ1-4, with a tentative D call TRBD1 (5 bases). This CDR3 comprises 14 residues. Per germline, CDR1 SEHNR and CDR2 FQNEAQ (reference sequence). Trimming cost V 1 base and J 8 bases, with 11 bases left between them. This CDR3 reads CASSLGQGGEKLFF. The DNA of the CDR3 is TGTGCCAGCAGCTTAGGTCAGGGAGGCGAAAAACTGTTTTTT.

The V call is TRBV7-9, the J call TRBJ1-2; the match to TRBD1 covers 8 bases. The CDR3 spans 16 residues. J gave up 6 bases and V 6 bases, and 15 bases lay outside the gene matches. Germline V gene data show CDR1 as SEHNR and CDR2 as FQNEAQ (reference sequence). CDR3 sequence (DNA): TGTGCCAGCAGGAGGTCAGGGGGCCCCCCGGAGGATGGCTACACCTTC. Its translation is CASRRSGGPPEDGYTF.

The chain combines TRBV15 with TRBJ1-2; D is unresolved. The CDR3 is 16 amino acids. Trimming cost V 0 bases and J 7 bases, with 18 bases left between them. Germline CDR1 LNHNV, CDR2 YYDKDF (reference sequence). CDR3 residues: CATSRDELGFGVGYTF. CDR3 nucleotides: TGTGCCACCAGCAGAGATGAGCTAGGATTCGGGGTTGGCTACACCTTC.

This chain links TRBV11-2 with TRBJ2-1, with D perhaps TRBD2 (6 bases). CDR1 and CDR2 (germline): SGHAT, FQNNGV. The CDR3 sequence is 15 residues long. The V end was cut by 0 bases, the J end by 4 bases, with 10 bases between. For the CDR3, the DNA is TGTGCCAGCAGCTTAGATGCGGGGCCTTACAATGAGCAGTTCTTC. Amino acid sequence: CASSLDAGPYNEQFF.

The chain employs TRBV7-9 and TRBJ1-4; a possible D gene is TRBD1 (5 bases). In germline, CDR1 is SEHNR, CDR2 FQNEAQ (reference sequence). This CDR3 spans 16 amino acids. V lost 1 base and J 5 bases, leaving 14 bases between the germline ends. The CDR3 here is CASSLVGEANNEKLFF. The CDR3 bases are TGTGCCAGCAGCTTAGTGGGGGAGGCCAACAATGAAAAACTGTTTTTT.

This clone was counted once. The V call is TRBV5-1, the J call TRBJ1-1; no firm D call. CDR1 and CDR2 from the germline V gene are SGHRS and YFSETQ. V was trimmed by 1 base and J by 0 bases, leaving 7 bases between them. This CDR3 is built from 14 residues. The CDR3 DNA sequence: TGCGCCAGCAGCTTGCACGCGGTGAACACTGAAGCTTTCTTT. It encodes CASSLHAVNTEAFF.